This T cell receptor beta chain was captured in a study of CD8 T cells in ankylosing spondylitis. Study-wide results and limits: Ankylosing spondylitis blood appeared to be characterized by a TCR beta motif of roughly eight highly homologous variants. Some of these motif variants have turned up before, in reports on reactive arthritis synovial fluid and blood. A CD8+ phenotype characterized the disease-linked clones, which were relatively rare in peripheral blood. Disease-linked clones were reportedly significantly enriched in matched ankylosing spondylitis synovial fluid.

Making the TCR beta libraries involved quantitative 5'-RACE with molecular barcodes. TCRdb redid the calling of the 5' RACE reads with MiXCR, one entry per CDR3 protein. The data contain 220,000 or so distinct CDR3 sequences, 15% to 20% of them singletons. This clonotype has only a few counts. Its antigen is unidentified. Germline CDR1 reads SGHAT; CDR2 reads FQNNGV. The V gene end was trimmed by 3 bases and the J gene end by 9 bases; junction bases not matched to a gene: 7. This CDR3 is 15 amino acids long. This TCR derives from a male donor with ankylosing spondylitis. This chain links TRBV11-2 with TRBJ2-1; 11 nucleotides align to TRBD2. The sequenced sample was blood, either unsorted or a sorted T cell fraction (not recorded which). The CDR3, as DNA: TGTGCCAGCAGCTTTACTAGCGGGGGACCCAGTGAGCAGTTCTTC. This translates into CASSFTSGGPSEQFF. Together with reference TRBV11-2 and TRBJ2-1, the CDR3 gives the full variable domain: EAGVAQSPRYKIIEKRQSVAFWCNPISGHATLYWYQQILGQGPKLLIQFQNNGVVDDSQLPKDRFSAERLKGVDSTLKIQPAKLEDSAVYLCASSFTSGGPSEQFFGPGTRLTVL.